The 27 T cell receptor beta chains presented below share a single source sample, sequenced in a study of cytomegalovirus exposure and HLA in healthy donors. PCR amplification relied on 60 Vbeta primers (plus 13 Jbeta primers). TCRdb's copy holds only in-frame clones and misses some; the assay was immunoSEQ multiplex PCR. The sample yields 150,000 to 200,000 clones, 75% to 90% seen once. The sample was PBMCs. Every receptor here comes from a human donor in good health.

V usage is TRBV7-6 and J usage is TRBJ2-7; 8 positions agree with TRBD1. The junction had 13 bases not matched to a gene; V was cut back by 4 bases and J by 2 bases. Germline-derived CDR1 and CDR2 are SGHVS and FNYEAQ. This CDR3 contains 17 residues. Written as DNA, the CDR3 is TGTGCCAGCAGCTCCTTACTAGGAGGACAGGGAACCTACGAGCAGTACTTC. Translation: CASSSLLGGQGTYEQYF.

This clone occurred a few times. V and J are TRBV6-1 and TRBJ2-7, with a possible D match to TRBD2 (5 bases). The ends were cut back, 1 base at V and 9 bases at J, with 7 bases in the middle. CDR3 length: 11 amino acids. The germline gives CDR1 MNHNS, CDR2 SASEGT. In DNA form, the CDR3 reads TGTGCCAGCAGTGAAGGTGGAGGGCAGTACTTC. It codes for CASSEGGGQYF.

V is TRBV2 and J is TRBJ2-5, with 7 positions matching TRBD2. The CDR3 is 17 residues long. J lost 5 bases, V lost 8 bases, and 20 bases had no gene match. The germline gives CDR1 SNHLY, CDR2 FYNNEI. The chain's CDR3 is CASGEGGKEYTLETQYF. The CDR3 nucleotides read TGTGCCAGCGGGGAGGGTGGGAAGGAATACACTCTGGAGACCCAGTACTTC.

The rearrangement uses TRBV9 and TRBJ1-5; 11 bases line up with TRBD1. Per germline, CDR1 SGDLS and CDR2 YYNGEE. This CDR3 has 15 amino acids. Trimming cost V 4 bases and J 4 bases; bases outside gene matches: 4. This CDR3 is CASSPGDRGNQPQHF. The CDR3 DNA reads TGTGCCAGCAGCCCGGGGGACAGGGGGAATCAGCCCCAGCATTTT.

This clone has more than one count but fewer than ten. This chain links TRBV18 with TRBJ2-3; TRBD2 agrees at 10 bases. CDR3 length: 16 amino acids. The germline gives CDR1 KGHSH, CDR2 LQKENI. With V trimmed by 1 base and J by 3 bases, 4 bases remained unmatched. The CDR3, as DNA: TGTGCCAGCTCACCACGCTCTAGCGGGGGAACAGATACGCAGTATTTT. Translating gives CASSPRSSGGTDTQYF. The full variable domain, rest sourced from reference TRBV18 and TRBJ2-3, is NAGVMQNPRHLVRRRGQEARLRCSPMKGHSHVYWYRQLPEEGLKFMVYLQKENIIDESGMPKERFSAEFPKEGPSILRIQQVVRGDSAAYFCASSPRSSGGTDTQYFGPGTRLTVL.

This sequence joins TRBV9 and TRBJ1-1; possibly TRBD1 for D (6 bases). The germline V gene encodes CDR1 SGDLS and CDR2 YYNGEE. The V end was cut by 0 bases, the J end by 1 base, with 10 bases between. The CDR3 is 15 residues long. CDR3 nucleotide sequence: TGTGCCAGCAGCGTAGGTGGGGGGGCGAACACTGAAGCTTTCTTT. Its protein is CASSVGGGANTEAFF.

This clone was seen once. This rearrangement joins TRBV5-1 to TRBJ2-5, with D tentatively TRBD1 (6 bases). In germline, CDR1 is SGHRS, CDR2 YFSETQ. CDR3 length: 15 amino acids. Deletions cut 3 bases from V and 1 base from J, with 13 bases between. CDR3 amino acids: CASSSVRGGQETQYF. The CDR3 bases are TGCGCCAGCAGCTCCGTCAGAGGGGGCCAAGAGACCCAGTACTTC.

The chain employs TRBV9 and TRBJ1-6; no definite D call. The V and J ends lost 0 bases and 8 bases respectively, with 9 bases between them. The CDR3 length is 14 residues. Germline CDR1 and CDR2: SGDLS and YYNGEE. CDR3 nucleotide sequence: TGTGCCAGCAGCGTAGGGGCAGGTTATTCACCCCTCCACTTT. Its translation is CASSVGAGYSPLHF.

This chain uses TRBV4-1 with TRBJ2-5, with 10 positions matching TRBD1. The J call may be incorrect, as the DNA end agrees better with TRBJ2-7. The CDR3 runs to 15 residues. Germline V gene data show CDR1 as MGHRA and CDR2 as YSYEKL. The CDR3 loop is CASSRAGTGDYEQYF. DNA of the CDR3: TGCGCCAGCAGCCGAGCCGGGACAGGGGACTACGAGCAGTACTTC.

This clone has a handful of counts. V usage is TRBV4-1 and J usage is TRBJ2-2; 8 bases line up with TRBD2. Germline CDR1 MGHRA, CDR2 YSYEKL. There are 15 residues in the CDR3. J gave up 2 bases and V 7 bases, and 6 bases lay outside the gene matches. This CDR3 is CASTIGGANTGELFF. Here the CDR3 DNA reads TGCGCCAGCACCATCGGGGGGGCTAACACCGGGGAGCTGTTTTTT.

In this sample, this clone turned up once. The V gene is TRBV19, the J gene TRBJ2-1, with 9 bases aligning to TRBD1. CDR1 is LNHDA and CDR2 is SQIVND in the germline V gene (reference sequence). J lost 4 bases, V lost 5 bases, and 6 bases had no gene match. The CDR3 spans 15 residues. CDR3 amino acids: CASSPWTGVYNEQFF. The CDR3 coding sequence is TGTGCCAGTAGTCCCTGGACAGGGGTGTACAATGAGCAGTTCTTC.

This chain links TRBV6-1 with TRBJ1-5; 9 bases agree with TRBD1. Germline assignment: CDR1 MNHNS and CDR2 SASEGT. This CDR3 spans 13 amino acids. V shed 9 bases and J 6 bases; nucleotides not matched to a gene: 6. The CDR3: CASTGTGLQPQHF. CDR3 bases: TGTGCCAGTACCGGGACAGGGCTTCAGCCCCAGCATTTT.

The V and J genes are TRBV2 and TRBJ1-5, with TRBD1 matching over 8 bases. CDR3 length equals 13 residues. Trimming removed 7 bases from V and 3 bases from J; junction bases left unmatched: 2. Germline V gene data show CDR1 as SNHLY and CDR2 as FYNNEI. The CDR3: CASKTGDNQPQHF. The CDR3 DNA sequence: TGTGCCAGCAAGACAGGGGACAATCAGCCCCAGCATTTT.

This chain connects TRBV28 to TRBJ1-5, with D perhaps matching TRBD1 (5 bases). The CDR3 is 13 residues long. The V gene lost 8 bases and the J gene lost 4 bases, with 12 bases spanning the gap. Germline V gives CDR1 MDHEN, CDR2 SYDVKM. The CDR3 DNA sequence: TGTGCCAGCGGCGGGGCGATTAATCAGCCCCAGCATTTT. Residues: CASGGAINQPQHF.

The chain carries TRBV5-4 and TRBJ1-1; D possibly corresponds to TRBD1 (5 bases). Germline CDR1 reads SGHNT; CDR2 reads YYREEE (reference sequence). This CDR3 is 15 amino acids long. Trimming removed 0 bases from V and 4 bases from J, with 13 bases in between. CDR3 sequence: CASSLAQGLFTEAFF. CDR3 coding DNA: TGTGCCAGCAGCTTGGCCCAGGGTCTGTTCACTGAAGCTTTCTTT.

V usage is TRBV18 and J usage is TRBJ1-2, with 7 bases that match TRBD1. The CDR3 is made up of 13 amino acids. The junction had 8 bases not matched to a gene; V was cut back by 5 bases and J by 8 bases. The germline gives CDR1 KGHSH, CDR2 LQKENI. CDR3 protein: CASSEQGMEGYTF. Here the CDR3 DNA reads TGTGCCAGCTCAGAACAGGGGATGGAAGGCTACACCTTC.

The chain is built from TRBV4-3 and TRBJ2-1, with D possibly TRBD2 on 6 matching bases. The CDR3 extends over 17 amino acids. The V end lost 2 bases, the J end lost 0 bases, and 14 bases lay between the germline ends. CDR1 is LGHNA, CDR2 YSLEER, per germline. CDR3 coding DNA: TGCGCCAGCAGCCAACCTACGGGGGTGAGCTCCTACAATGAGCAGTTCTTC. Encoded protein: CASSQPTGVSSYNEQFF.

V and J are TRBV6-1 and TRBJ1-2; the match to TRBD1 covers 8 bases. Germline lookup yields CDR1 MNHNS and CDR2 SASEGT. V gave up 6 bases and J gave up 3 bases; unmatched junction bases: 6. This CDR3 has 14 amino acids. For the CDR3, the DNA is TGTGCCAGCAGACAAACGGGACAGGACTATGGCTACACCTTC. This codes for CASRQTGQDYGYTF.

Points on this clone: The limits of the CDR3 on the DNA are not certain, so only TCRdb's listed CDR3 is given. J is TRBJ2-2 and V is TRBV6-4; the table calls TRBD1, which could not be checked here. The CDR3 length is 16 residues, termini included. The V gene's germline CDR1 is MRHNA and CDR2 SNTAGT. The chain's CDR3 is CASSNSGQGNTGELFF.

The genes are TRBV27 and TRBJ2-3, with D perhaps matching TRBD2 (5 bases). The CDR3 contains 14 residues. Germline loops: CDR1 MNHEY, CDR2 SMNVEV (reference sequence). Trimming cost V 6 bases and J 0 bases, with 10 bases left between them. CDR3 nucleotides: TGTGCCAGCAGGGACTGGCTTAGCACAGATACGCAGTATTTT. This sequence encodes CASRDWLSTDTQYF.

The chain couples TRBV7-8 to TRBJ2-1; TRBD1 agrees at 8 bases. Germline assignment: CDR1 SGHVS and CDR2 FQNEAQ. After removal of 5 bases from V and 2 bases from J, the junction contained 5 bases not matched to a gene. The CDR3 has 15 residues. The CDR3 sequence: CASSPGQGPYNEQFF. The CDR3 nucleotides read TGTGCCAGCAGCCCCGGACAGGGCCCCTACAATGAGCAGTTCTTC.

This rearrangement joins TRBV6-5 to TRBJ1-1, with 7 bases fitting TRBD1. After removal of 6 bases from V and 0 bases from J, the junction contained 4 bases not matched to a gene. CDR1 and CDR2 from the germline V gene are MNHEY and SVGAGI. The CDR3 loop spans 14 amino acids. DNA of the CDR3: TGTGCCAGCAGGGAACAGGGGCTGAACACTGAAGCTTTCTTT. Translated, it gives CASREQGLNTEAFF.

The chain carries TRBV27 and TRBJ2-3; 14 bases are a match to TRBD2. The V segment lost 6 bases and the J segment 5 bases; nucleotides outside the gene matches: 4. The CDR3 runs 15 residues. Germline CDR1 reads MNHEY; CDR2 reads SMNVEV (reference sequence). The CDR3, as DNA: TGTGCCAGCAGCAGACTAGCGGGGGGGCAAGATACGCAGTATTTT. Its protein product is CASSRLAGGQDTQYF.

This clone has a handful of counts. This sequence joins TRBV4-2 and TRBJ1-1, with a possible D match to TRBD1 (5 bases). CDR1 is LGHNA, CDR2 YNFKEQ, per germline. V lost 0 bases to trimming and J lost 11 bases, with 10 bases between them. This CDR3 contains 12 residues. CDR3 sequence: CASSQELGGAFF. The CDR3, as DNA: TGTGCCAGCAGCCAAGAATTGGGGGGTGCTTTCTTT.

The chain employs TRBV9 and TRBJ2-3, with D unresolved. Germline-derived CDR1 and CDR2 are SGDLS and YYNGEE. V gave up 5 bases and J gave up 0 bases, with 4 bases separating them. The CDR3 is made up of 12 amino acids. The CDR3 DNA reads as TGTGCCAGCAGTCGGAGCACAGATACGCAGTATTTT. Residues: CASSRSTDTQYF.

The V call is TRBV5-1, the J call TRBJ2-7, with a weak D call TRBD1 (6 bases). The germline V and J ends were trimmed by 0 bases and 3 bases, with 10 bases remaining between them. Germline V gene data show CDR1 as SGHRS and CDR2 as YFSETQ. This CDR3 has 14 residues. DNA for the CDR3: TGCGCCAGCAGCTTGGAGGGGGAAATCTACGAGCAGTACTTC. Its protein is CASSLEGEIYEQYF.

This chain joins TRBV5-6 and TRBJ1-2; 10 bases are a match to TRBD1. This CDR3 region has 14 residues. With V trimmed by 2 bases and J by 6 bases, 4 bases remained unmatched. Germline CDR1 and CDR2: SGHDT and YYEEEE. The CDR3 region is CASSFQGTGDGYTF. The DNA for the CDR3 is TGTGCCAGCAGCTTCCAAGGGACAGGGGATGGCTACACCTTC.